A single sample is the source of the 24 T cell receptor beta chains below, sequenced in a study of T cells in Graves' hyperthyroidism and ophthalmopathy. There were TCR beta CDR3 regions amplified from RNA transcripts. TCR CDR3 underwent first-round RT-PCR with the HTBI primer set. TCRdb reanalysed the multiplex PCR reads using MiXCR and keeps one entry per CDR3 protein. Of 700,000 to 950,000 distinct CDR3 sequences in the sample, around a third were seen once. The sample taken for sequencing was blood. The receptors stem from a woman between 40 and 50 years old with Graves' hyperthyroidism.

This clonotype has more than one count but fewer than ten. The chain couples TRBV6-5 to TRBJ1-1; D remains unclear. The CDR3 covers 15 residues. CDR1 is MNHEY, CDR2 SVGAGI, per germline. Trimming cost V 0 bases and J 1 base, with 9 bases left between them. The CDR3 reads CASSYSRPGNTEAFF. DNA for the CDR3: TGTGCCAGCAGTTACTCAAGGCCGGGGAACACTGAAGCTTTCTTT.

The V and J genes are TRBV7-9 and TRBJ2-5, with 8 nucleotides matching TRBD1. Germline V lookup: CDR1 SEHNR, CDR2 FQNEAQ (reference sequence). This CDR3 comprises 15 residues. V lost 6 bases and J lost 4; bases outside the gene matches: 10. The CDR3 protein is CASSPGGAPGETQYF. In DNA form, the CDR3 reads TGTGCCAGCAGTCCAGGGGGCGCGCCCGGAGAGACCCAGTACTTC.

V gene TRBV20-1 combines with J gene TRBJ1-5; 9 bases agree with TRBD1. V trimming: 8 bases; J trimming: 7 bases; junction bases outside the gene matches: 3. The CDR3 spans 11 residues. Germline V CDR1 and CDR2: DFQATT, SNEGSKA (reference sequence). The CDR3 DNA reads TGCAGTAGGACAGGGGAGCAGCCCCAGCATTTT. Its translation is CSRTGEQPQHF.

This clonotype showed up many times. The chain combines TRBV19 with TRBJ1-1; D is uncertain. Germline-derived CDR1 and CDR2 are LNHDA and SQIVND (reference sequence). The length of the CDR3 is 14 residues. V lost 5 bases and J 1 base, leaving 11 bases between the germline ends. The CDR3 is CASSRTRSNTEAFF. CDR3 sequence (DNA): TGTGCCAGTAGTCGAACACGTTCGAACACTGAAGCTTTCTTT.

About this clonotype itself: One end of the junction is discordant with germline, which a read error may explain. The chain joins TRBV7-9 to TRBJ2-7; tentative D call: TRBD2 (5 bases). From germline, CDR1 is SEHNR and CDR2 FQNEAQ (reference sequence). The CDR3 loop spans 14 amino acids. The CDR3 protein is CASSPPGKGYEQYF. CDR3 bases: TGCGCCAGCAGCCCCCCGGGGAAGGGCTACGAGCAGTACTTC. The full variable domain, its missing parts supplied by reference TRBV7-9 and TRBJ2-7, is DTGVSQNPRHKITKRGQNVTFRCDPISEHNRLYWYRQTLGQGPEFLTYFQNEAQLEKSRLLSDRFSAERPKGSFSTLEIQRTEQGDSAMYLCASSPPGKGYEQYFGPGTRLTVT.

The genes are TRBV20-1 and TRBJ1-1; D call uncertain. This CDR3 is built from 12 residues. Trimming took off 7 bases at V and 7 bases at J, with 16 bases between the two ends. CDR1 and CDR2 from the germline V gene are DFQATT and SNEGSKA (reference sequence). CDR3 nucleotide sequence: TGCAGTGAAATCTCGTGGACCCTTGAAGCTTTCTTT. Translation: CSEISWTLEAFF.

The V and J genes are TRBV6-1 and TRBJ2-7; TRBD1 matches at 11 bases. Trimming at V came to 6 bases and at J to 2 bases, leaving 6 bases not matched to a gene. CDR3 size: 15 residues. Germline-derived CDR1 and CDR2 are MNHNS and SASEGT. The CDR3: CASRDPGQGAYEQYF. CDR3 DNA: TGTGCCAGCAGGGACCCGGGACAGGGGGCCTACGAGCAGTACTTC.

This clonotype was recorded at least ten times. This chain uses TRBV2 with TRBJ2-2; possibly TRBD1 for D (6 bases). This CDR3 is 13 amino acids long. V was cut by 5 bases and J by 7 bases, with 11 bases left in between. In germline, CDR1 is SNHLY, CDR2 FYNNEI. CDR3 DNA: TGTGCCAGCAGTTACAGGGATGGCGGGGAGCTGTTTTTT. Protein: CASSYRDGGELFF.

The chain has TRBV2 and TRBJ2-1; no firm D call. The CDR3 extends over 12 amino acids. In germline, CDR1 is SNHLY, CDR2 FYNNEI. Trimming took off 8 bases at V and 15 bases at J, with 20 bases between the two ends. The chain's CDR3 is CASALLEHGRFF. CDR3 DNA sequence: TGTGCCAGCGCTCTTCTGGAGCACGGGCGGTTCTTC. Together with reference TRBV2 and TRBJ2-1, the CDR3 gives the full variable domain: EPEVTQTPSHQVTQMGQEVILRCVPISNHLYFYWYRQILGQKVEFLVSFYNNEISEKSEIFDDQFSVERPDGSNFTLKIRSTKLEDSAMYFCASALLEHGRFFGPGTRLTVL.

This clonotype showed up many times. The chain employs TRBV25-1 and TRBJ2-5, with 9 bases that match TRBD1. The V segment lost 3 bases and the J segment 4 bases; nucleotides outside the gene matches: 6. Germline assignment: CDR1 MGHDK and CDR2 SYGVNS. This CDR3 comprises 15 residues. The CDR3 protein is CASSEAPGQGETQYF. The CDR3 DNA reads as TGTGCCAGCAGTGAGGCCCCGGGACAGGGAGAGACCCAGTACTTC.

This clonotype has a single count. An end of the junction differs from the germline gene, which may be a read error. The CDR3 DNA reads as TGTGCCAGCAGCCGGACAGGGGGTTTAACTGAAGCTTTCTTT. Translated, it gives CASSRTGGLTEAFF. V and J are TRBV5-1 and TRBJ1-1, with 10 bases that match TRBD1. The V gene's germline CDR1 is SGHRS and CDR2 YFSETQ. The CDR3 length is 14 residues.

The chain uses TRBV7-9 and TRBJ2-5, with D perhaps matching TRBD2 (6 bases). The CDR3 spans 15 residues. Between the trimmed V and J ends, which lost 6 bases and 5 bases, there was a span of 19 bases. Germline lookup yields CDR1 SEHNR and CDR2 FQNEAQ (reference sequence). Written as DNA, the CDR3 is TGTGCCAGCAGTCCGGATACCGGACTAAGTGAGACCCAGTACTTC. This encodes CASSPDTGLSETQYF. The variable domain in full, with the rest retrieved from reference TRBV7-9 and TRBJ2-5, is DTGVSQNPRHKITKRGQNVTFRCDPISEHNRLYWYRQTLGQGPEFLTYFQNEAQLEKSRLLSDRFSAERPKGSFSTLEIQRTEQGDSAMYLCASSPDTGLSETQYFGPGTRLLVL.

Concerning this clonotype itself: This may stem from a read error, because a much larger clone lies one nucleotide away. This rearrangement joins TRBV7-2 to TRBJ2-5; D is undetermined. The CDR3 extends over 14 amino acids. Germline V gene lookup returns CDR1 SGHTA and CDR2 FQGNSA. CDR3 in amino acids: CASNLDRSEETQYF. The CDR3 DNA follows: TGTGCCAGCAACTTAGATCGGTCAGAAGAGACCCAGTACTTC.

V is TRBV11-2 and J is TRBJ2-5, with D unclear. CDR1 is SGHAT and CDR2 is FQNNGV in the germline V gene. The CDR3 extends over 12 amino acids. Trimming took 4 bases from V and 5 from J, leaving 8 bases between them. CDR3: CASSSNRETQYF. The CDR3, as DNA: TGTGCCAGCAGCTCCAATCGGGAGACCCAGTACTTC.

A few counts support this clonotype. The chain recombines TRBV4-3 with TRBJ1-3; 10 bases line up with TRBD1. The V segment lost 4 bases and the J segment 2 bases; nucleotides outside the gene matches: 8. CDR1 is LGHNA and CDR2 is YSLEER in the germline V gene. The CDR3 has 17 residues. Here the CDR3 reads CASSLGTGVGTGNTIYF. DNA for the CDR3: TGCGCCAGCAGCCTCGGGACAGGGGTTGGTACTGGAAACACCATATATTTT.

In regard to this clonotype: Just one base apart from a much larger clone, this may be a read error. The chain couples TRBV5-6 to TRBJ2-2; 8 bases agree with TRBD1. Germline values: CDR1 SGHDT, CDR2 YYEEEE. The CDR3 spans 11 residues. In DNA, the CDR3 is TGTGCCAGCCAGGGGGCCGGGGAGCTGGTTTTT. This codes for CASQGAGELVF.

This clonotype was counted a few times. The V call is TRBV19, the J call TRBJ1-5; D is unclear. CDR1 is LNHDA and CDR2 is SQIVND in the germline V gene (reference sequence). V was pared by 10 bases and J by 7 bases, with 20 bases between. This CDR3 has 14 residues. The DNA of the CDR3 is TGTGCCACCCAAGGAGGGTACCCTGCCCAGCCCCAGCATTTT. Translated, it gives CATQGGYPAQPQHF.

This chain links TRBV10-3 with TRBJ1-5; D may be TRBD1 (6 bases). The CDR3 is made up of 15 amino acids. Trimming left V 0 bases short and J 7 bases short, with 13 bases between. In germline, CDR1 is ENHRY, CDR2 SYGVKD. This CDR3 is CAISESPGGDQPQHF. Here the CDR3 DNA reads TGTGCCATCAGTGAGTCACCCGGGGGCGACCAGCCCCAGCATTTT.

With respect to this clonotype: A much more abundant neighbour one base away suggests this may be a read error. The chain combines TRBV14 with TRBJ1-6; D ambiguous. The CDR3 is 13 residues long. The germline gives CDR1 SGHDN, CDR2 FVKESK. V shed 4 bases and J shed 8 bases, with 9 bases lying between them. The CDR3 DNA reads TGTGCCAGCAGCCGAGCCCGGGATTCACCCCTCCACTTT. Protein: CASSRARDSPLHF.

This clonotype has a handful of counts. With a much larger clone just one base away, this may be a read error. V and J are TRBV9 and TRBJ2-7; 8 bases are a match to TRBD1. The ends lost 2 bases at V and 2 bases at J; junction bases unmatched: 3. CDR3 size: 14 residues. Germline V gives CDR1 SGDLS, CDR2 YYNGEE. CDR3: CASSVGQATYEQYF. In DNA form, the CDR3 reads TGTGCCAGCAGCGTGGGACAGGCTACCTACGAGCAGTACTTC.

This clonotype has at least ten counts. Written as DNA, the CDR3 is TGTGCCAGCAGCTTAAAGGGGATTTTGACTGAAGCTTTCTTT. Its translation: CASSLKGILTEAFF. The V call is TRBV7-3, the J call TRBJ1-1; D is possibly TRBD1 (5 bases). Germline V CDR1 and CDR2: SGHTA, FQGTGA. CDR3 length: 14 residues. V was trimmed by 1 base and J by 5 bases, leaving 11 bases between them.

Here the CDR3 reads CASAGGLETQYF. The CDR3 coding sequence is TGTGCCAGCGCGGGGGGGCTAGAGACCCAGTACTTC. The chain carries TRBV25-1 and TRBJ2-5; the match to TRBD2 covers 9 bases. V trimming: 8 bases; J trimming: 4 bases; junction bases outside the gene matches: 2. There are 12 residues in the CDR3. The germline V gene encodes CDR1 MGHDK and CDR2 SYGVNS.

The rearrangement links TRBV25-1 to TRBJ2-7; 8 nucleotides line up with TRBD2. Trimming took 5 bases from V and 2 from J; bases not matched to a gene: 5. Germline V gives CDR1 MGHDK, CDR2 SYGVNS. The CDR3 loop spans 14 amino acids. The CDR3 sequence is CASSLAGITYEQYF. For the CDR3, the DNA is TGTGCCAGCAGTTTAGCGGGAATTACCTACGAGCAGTACTTC.

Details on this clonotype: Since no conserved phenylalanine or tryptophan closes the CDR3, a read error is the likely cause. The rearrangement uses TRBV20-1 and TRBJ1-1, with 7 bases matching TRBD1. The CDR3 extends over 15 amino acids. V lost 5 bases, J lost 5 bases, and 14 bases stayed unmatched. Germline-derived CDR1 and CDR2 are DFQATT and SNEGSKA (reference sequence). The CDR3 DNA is TGCAGTGCTTCAAGCGGACAGGTAGGAAGGACTGAAGCTTTCCTT. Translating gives CSASSGQVGRTEAFL.